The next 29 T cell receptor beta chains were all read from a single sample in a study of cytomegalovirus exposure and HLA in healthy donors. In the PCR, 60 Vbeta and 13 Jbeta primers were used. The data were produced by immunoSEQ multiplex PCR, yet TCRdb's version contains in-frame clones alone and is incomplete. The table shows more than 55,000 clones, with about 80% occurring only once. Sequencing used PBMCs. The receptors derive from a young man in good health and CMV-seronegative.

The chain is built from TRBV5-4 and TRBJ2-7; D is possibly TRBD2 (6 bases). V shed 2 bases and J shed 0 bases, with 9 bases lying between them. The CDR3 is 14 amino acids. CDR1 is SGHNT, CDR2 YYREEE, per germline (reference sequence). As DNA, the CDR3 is TGTGCCAGCAGCTTCTCCGGGAGCTCCTACGAGCAGTACTTC. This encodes CASSFSGSSYEQYF.

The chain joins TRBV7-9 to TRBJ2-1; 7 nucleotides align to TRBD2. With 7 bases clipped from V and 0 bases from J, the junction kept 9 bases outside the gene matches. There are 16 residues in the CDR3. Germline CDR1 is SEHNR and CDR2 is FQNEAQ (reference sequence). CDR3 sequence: CASTLPGGGSYNEQFF. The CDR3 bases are TGTGCCAGCACCCTTCCCGGCGGGGGCTCCTACAATGAGCAGTTCTTC.

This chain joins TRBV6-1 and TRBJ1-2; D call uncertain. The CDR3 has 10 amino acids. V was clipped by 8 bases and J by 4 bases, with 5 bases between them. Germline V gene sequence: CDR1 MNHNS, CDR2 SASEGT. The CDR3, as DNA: TGTGCCAGCGCCGGCTATGGCTACACCTTC. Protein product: CASAGYGYTF.

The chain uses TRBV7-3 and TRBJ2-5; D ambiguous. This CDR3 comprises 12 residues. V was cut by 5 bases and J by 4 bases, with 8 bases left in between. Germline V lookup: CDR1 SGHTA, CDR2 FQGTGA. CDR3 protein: CASSRPGETQYF. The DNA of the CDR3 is TGTGCCAGCAGCCGACCGGGAGAGACCCAGTACTTC.

The CDR3 DNA is TGTGCCAGCAGCCCCGGGGTTGTGAGCTCCTACGAGCAGTACTTC. It encodes CASSPGVVSSYEQYF. The chain has TRBV6-1 and TRBJ2-7; maybe TRBD2 (5 bases). Germline loops: CDR1 MNHNS, CDR2 SASEGT. The CDR3 length is 15 residues. V lost 6 bases, J lost 0 bases, and 15 bases lay in between.

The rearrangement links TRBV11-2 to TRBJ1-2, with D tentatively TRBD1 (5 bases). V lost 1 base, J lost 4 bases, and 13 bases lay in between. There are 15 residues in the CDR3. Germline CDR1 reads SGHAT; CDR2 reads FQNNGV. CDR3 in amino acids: CASSLAGRGIYGYTF. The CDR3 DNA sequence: TGTGCCAGCAGCTTAGCGGGTAGGGGTATCTATGGCTACACCTTC.

The CDR3 region is CASSSGTGQETQYF. The CDR3 DNA follows: TGCGCCAGCAGCTCTGGGACAGGACAAGAGACCCAGTACTTC. The chain combines TRBV5-1 with TRBJ2-5, with 8 nucleotides matching TRBD1. This CDR3 has 14 amino acids. Germline V gene data show CDR1 as SGHRS and CDR2 as YFSETQ. V lost 3 bases, J lost 2 bases, and 3 bases stayed unmatched.

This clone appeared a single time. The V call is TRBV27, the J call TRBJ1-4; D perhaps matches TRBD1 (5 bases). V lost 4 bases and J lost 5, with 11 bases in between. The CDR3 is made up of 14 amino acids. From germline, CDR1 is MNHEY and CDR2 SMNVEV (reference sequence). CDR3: CASSWTPGNEKLFF. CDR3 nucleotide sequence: TGTGCCAGCAGTTGGACCCCAGGGAATGAAAAACTGTTTTTT.

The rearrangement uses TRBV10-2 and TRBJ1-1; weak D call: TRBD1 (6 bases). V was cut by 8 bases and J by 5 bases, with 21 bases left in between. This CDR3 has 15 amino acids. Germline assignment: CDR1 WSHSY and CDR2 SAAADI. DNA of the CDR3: TGCGCCAGCCTGGGGACCGGGACAAGAGGTACTGAAGCTTTCTTT. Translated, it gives CASLGTGTRGTEAFF.

The CDR3 spells CASGLSTGDRGSAPQHF. DNA for the CDR3: TGTGCTAGTGGTTTGTCAACCGGGGACAGGGGGTCCGCGCCCCAGCATTTT. J is TRBJ1-5 and V is TRBV12-5, with 11 bases that match TRBD1. The V and J ends lost 2 bases and 9 bases, in that order; junction bases with no gene match: 12. Germline values: CDR1 LGHNT, CDR2 FRNRAP. CDR3 length: 17 amino acids. Combining the CDR3 with reference TRBV12-5 and TRBJ1-5 gives the whole variable domain DARVTQTPRHKVTEMGQEVTMRCQPILGHNTVFWYRQTMMQGLELLAYFRNRAPLDDSGMPKDRFSAEMPDATLATLKIQPSEPRDSAVYFCASGLSTGDRGSAPQHFGDGTRLSIL.

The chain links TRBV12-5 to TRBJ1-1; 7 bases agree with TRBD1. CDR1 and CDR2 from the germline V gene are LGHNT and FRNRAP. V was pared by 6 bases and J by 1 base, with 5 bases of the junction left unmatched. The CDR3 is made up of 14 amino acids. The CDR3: CASGTGTANTEAFF. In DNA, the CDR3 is TGTGCTAGTGGCACCGGGACAGCGAACACTGAAGCTTTCTTT.

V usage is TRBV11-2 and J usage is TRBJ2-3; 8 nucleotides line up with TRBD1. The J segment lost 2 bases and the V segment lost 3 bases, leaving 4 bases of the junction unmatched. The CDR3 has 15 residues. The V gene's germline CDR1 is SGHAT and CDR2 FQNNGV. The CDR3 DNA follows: TGTGCCAGCAGCTTGCAGGGGGCCCTCACAGATACGCAGTATTTT. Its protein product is CASSLQGALTDTQYF.

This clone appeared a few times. CDR3: CASSLYTGELFF. Written as DNA, the CDR3 is TGTGCCAGCAGTCTCTACACCGGGGAGCTGTTTTTT. The rearrangement uses TRBV27 and TRBJ2-2, with D unclear. V was trimmed by 5 bases and J by 3 bases, leaving 4 bases between them. CDR3 length: 12 amino acids. Germline CDR1 MNHEY, CDR2 SMNVEV (reference sequence).

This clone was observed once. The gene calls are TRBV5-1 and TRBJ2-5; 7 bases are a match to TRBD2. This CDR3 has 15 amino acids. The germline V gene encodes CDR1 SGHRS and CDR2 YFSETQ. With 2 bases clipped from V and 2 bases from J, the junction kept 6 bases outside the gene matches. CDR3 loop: CASSFTAGAQETQYF. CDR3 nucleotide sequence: TGCGCCAGCAGCTTTACGGCGGGAGCGCAAGAGACCCAGTACTTC.

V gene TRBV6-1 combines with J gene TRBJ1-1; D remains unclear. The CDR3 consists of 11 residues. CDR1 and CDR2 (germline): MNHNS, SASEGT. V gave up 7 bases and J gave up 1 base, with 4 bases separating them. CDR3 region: CASTGNTEAFF. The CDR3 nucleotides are TGTGCCAGCACAGGGAACACTGAAGCTTTCTTT.

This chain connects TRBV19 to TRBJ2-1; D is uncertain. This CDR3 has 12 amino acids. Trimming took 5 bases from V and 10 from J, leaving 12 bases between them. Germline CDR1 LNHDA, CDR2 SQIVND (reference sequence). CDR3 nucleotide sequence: TGTGCCAGTAGTTTCCTAGGCTTGGAGCAGTTCTTC. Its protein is CASSFLGLEQFF. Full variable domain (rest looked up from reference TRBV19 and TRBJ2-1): DGGITQSPKYLFRKEGQNVTLSCEQNLNHDAMYWYRQDPGQGLRLIYYSQIVNDFQKGDIAEGYSVSREKKESFPLTVTSAQKNPTAFYLCASSFLGLEQFFGPGTRLTVL.

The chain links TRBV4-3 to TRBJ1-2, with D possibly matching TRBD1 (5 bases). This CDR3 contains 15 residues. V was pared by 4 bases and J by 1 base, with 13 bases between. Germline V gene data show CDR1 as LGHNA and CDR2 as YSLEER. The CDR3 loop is CASSPGTYNNYGYTF. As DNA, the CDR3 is TGCGCCAGCAGCCCCGGGACTTACAATAACTATGGCTACACCTTC.

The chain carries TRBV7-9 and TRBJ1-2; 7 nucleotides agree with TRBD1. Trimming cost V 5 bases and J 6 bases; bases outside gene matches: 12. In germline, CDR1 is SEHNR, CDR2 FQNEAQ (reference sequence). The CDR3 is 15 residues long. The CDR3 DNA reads TGTGCCAGCAGCCCTTCGACAGGGCCAAAGGATGGCTACACCTTC. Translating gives CASSPSTGPKDGYTF.

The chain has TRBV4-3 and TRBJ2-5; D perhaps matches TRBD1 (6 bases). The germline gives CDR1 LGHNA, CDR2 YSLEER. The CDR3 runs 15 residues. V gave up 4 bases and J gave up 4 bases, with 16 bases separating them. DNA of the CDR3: TGCGCCAGCAGCCCGGGACAAGGAATAGGAGAGACCCAGTACTTC. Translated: CASSPGQGIGETQYF.

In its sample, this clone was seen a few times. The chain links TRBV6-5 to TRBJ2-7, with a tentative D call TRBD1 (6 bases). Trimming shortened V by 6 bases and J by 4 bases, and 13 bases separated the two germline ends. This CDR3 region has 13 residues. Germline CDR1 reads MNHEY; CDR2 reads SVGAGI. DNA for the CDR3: TGTGCCAGCAGCTACAGGGAGCAGTACGAGCAGTACTTC. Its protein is CASSYREQYEQYF.

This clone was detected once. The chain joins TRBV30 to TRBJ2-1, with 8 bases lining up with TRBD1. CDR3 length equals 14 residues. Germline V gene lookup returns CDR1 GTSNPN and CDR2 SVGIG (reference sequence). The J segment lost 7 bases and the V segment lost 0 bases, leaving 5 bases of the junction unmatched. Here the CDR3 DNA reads TGTGCCTGGAGTGTCCGGACAGGGTGGAATGAGCAGTTCTTC. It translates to CAWSVRTGWNEQFF. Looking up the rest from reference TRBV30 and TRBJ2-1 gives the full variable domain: SQTIHQWPATLVQPVGSPLSLECTVEGTSNPNLYWYRQAAGRGLQLLFYSVGIGQISSEVPQNLSASRPQDRQFILSSKKLLLSDSGFYLCAWSVRTGWNEQFFGPGTRLTVL.

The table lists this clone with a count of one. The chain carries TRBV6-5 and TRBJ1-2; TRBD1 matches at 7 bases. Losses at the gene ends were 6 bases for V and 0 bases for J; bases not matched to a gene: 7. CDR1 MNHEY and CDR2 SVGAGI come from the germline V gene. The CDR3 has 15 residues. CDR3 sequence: CASSRDSVSNYGYTF. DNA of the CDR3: TGTGCCAGCAGCCGGGACAGCGTCTCTAACTATGGCTACACCTTC.

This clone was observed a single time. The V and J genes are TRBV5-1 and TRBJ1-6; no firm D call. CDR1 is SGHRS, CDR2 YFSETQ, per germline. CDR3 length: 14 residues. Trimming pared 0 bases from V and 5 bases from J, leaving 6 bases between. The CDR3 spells CASSLASDNSPLHF. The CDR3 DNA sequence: TGCGCCAGCAGCTTGGCCTCAGATAATTCACCCCTCCACTTT.

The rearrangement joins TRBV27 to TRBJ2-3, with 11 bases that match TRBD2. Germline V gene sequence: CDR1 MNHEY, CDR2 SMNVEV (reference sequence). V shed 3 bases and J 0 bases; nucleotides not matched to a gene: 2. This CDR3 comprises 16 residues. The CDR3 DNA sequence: TGTGCCAGCAGTTTCGGACTAGCGGGTAGCACAGATACGCAGTATTTT. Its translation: CASSFGLAGSTDTQYF.

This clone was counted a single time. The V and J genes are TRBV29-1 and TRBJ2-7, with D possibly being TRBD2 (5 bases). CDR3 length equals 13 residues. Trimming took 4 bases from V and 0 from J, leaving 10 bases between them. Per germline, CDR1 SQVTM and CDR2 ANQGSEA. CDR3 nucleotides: TGCAGCGTTGTTACGGGAAGCTCCTACGAGCAGTACTTC. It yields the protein CSVVTGSSYEQYF.

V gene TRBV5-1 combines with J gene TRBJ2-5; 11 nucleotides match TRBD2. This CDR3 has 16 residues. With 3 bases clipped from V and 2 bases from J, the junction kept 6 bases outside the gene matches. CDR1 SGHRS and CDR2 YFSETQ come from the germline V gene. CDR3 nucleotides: TGCGCCAGCAGCTGGGGGGGACTAGCGGATCAAGAGACCCAGTACTTC. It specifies CASSWGGLADQETQYF.

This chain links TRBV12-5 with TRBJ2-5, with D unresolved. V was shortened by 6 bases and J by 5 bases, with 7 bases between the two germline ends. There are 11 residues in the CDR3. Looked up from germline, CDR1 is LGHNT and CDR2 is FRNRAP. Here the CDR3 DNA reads TGTGCTAGTGGCCCGAGGGAGACCCAGTACTTC. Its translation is CASGPRETQYF.

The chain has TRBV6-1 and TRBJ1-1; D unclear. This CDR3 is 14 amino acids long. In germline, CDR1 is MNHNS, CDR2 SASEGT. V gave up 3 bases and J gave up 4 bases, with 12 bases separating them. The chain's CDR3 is CASSDGREGTEAFF. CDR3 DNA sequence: TGTGCCAGCAGTGACGGACGGGAAGGCACTGAAGCTTTCTTT.

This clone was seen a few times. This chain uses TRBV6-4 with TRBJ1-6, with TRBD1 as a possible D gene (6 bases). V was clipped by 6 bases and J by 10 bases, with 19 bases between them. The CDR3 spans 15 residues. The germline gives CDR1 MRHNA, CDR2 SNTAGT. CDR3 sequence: CASSSAGDPGSPLHF. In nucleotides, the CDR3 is TGTGCCAGCAGCTCCGCAGGGGACCCAGGCTCACCCCTCCACTTT.